This TCR beta chain came from a study of control samples from healthy donors and cancer patients. The V and J ends lost 3 bases and 4 bases respectively, with 7 bases between them. Germline values: CDR1 LNHDA, CDR2 SQIVND (reference sequence). This CDR3 is 13 amino acids long. This table comes from immunoSEQ multiplex PCR, and its TCRdb copy is limited to in-frame clones, with some not included. The sample records over 150,000 clones, over 85% being singletons. This chain uses TRBV19 with TRBJ2-1, with unresolved D. The TCR sequence derives from a man between 18 and 35 years old in good health. Sequences were obtained from blood. CDR3 nucleotide sequence: TGTGCCAGTAGTATGGGCATTTACAATGAGCAGTTCTTC. The encoded protein is CASSMGIYNEQFF.